This TCR beta chain comes out of a study of blood T cells in healthy people across ages. General study points: Donor CMV status was unknown, possibly confounding expanded clonotype changes. TCR beta diversity tracked closely with naive T cell percentage.

A minimum of 7 million PBMCs was isolated per sample. Remarks on this clonotype: Its specificity is unknown.

Per the germline V gene, CDR1 is DFQATT and CDR2 is SNEGSKA (reference sequence). CDR3 size: 15 residues. V shed 5 bases, J shed 3 bases, and the junction held 8 bases outside the gene matches. The use of a sample-barcoded 5' primer and a J-beta primer mix characterized a second PCR of roughly 6 to 11 cycles. Per sample, CDR3-containing paired-end reads numbered at least 2.5 million. MiXCR, run by TCRdb on the 5' RACE reads, gives a single entry per CDR3 protein. This sample yields approximately 770,000 distinct CDR3 sequences, of which roughly 60% are seen a single time; over 20% belongs to the top ten.

Sequencing was performed on blood. The rearrangement uses TRBV20-1 and TRBJ2-7; 12 bases map to TRBD2. The TCR was taken from a man aged 25 to 40 in good health. The CDR3: CSAAPTSGSIYEQYF. The CDR3 coding sequence is TGCAGTGCTGCCCCGACTAGCGGGAGTATCTACGAGCAGTACTTC.